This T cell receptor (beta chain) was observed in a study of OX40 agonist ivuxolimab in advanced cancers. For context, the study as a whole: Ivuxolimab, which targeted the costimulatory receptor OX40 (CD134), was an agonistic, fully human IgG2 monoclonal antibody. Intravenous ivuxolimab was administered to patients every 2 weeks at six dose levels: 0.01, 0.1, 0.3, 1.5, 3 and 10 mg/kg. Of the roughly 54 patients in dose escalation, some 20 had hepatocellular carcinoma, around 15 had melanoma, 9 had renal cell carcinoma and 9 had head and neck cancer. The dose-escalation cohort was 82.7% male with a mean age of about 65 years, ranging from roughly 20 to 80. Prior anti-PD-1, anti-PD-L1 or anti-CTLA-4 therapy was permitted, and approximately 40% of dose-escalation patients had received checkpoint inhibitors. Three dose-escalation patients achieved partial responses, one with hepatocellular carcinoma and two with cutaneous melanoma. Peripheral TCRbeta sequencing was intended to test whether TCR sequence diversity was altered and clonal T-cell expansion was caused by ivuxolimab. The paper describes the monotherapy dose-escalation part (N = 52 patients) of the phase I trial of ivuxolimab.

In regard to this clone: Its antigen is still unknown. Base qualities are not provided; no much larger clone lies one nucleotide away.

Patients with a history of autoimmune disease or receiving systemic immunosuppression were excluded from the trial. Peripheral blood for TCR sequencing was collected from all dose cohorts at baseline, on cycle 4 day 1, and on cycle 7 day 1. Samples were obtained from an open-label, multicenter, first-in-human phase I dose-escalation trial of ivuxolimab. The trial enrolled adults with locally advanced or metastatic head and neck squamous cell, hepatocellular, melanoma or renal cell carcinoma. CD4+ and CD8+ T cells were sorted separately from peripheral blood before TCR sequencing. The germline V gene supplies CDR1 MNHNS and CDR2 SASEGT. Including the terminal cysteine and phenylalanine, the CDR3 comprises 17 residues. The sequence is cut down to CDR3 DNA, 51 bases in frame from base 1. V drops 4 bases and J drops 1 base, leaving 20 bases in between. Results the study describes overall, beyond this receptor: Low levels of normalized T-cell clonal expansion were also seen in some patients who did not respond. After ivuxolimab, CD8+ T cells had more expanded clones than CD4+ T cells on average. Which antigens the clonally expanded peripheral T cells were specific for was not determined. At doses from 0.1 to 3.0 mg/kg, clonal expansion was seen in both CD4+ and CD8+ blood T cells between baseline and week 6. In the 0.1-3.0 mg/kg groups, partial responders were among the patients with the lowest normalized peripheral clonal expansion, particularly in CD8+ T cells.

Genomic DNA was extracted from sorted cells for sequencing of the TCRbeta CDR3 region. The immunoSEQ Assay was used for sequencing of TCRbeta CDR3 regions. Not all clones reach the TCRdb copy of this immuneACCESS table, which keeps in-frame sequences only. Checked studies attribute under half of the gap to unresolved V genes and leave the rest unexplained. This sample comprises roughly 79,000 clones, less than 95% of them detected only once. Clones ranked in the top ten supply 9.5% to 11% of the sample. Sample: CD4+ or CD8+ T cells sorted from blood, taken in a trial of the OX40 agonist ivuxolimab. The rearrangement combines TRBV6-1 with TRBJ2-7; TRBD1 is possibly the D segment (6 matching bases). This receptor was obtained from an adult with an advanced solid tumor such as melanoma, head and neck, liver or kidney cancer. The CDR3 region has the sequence CASSVSPPGHESYEQYF. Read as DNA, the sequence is TGTGCCAGCAGTGTATCTCCCCCGGGACACGAATCCTACGAGCAGTACTTC.